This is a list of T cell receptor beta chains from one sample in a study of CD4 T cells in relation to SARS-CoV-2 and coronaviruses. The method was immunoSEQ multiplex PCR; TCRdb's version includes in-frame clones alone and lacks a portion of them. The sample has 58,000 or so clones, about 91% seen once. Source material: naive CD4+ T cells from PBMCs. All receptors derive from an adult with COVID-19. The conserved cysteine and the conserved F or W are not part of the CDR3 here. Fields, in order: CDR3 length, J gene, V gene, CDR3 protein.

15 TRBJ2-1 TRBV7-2 ASSLVTSGRAGNEQF
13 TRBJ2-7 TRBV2 ASSRRGVPSYEQY
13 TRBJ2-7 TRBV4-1 ASRSVTGGRNEQY
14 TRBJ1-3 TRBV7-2 ASSWMDSYSGNTIY
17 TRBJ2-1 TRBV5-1 ASSLAVLDSYSSYNEQF
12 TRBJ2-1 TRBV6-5 ASSSPQDYNEQF
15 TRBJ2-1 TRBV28 ASSPSSGRISYNEQF
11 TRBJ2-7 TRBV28 ASRGTGGYEQY
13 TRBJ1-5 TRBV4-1 ASSLQGARDQPQH
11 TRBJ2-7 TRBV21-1 ASSLQEFYEQY
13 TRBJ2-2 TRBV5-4 ASRAGGANTGELF
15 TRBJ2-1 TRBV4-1 ASSQDRLLPSYNEQF
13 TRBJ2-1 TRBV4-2 ASSQVPGAPGEQF
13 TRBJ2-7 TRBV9 ASSVAGQGIYEQY
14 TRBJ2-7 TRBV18 ASSPPSGTGTYEQY
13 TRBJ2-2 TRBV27 ASTRAGRDTGELF
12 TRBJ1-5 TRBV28 ASSSTGPNQPQH
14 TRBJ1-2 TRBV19 ATHPGQGARSYGYT
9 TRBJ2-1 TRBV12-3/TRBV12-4 ASTHYYEQF
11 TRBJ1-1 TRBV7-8 ASTIKGGAEAF
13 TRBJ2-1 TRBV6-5 ASRISRTSENEQF
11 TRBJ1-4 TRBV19 ASHGTGSEKLF
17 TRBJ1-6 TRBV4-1 ASSQDRELRGRVNSPLH
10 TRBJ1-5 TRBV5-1 ADPGNMQPQH